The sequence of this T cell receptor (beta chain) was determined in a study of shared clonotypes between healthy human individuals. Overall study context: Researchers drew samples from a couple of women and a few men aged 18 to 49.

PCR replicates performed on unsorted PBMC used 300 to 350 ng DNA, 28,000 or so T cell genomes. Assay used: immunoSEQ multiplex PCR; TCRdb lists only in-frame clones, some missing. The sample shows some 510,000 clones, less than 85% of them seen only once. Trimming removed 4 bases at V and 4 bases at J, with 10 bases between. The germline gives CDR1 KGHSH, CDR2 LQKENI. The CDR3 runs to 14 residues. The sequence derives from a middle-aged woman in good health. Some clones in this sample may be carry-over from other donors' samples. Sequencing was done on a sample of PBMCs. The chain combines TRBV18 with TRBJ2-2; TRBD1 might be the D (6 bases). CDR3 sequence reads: CASSQLGATGELFF. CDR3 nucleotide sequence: TGTGCCAGCTCACAACTGGGGGCCACCGGGGAGCTGTTTTTT.